This passage covers 2 T cell receptor beta chains from one sample sequenced in a study of blood T cell repertoires in COVID-19. The repertoire was sequenced with immunoSEQ multiplex PCR; TCRdb's copy has only in-frame clones and lacks some. The data hold 200,000 to 250,000 clones, with 75% to 90% observed a single time. Sequenced sample: peripheral blood. The receptor set was obtained from a woman older than 75 with COVID-19, enrolled during active disease.

The rearrangement uses TRBV7-9 and TRBJ1-1; tentative D call: TRBD1 (5 bases). Germline loops: CDR1 SEHNR, CDR2 FQNEAQ (reference sequence). Trimming took 4 bases from V and 1 from J, leaving 7 bases between them. This CDR3 is built from 13 residues. The CDR3 DNA is TGTGCCAGCAGCTCTGGACAGAACACTGAAGCTTTCTTT. This gives the protein CASSSGQNTEAFF.

This clone came up a few times. This rearrangement joins TRBV2 to TRBJ2-5; D is unresolved. V lost 3 bases, J lost 0 bases, and 8 bases lay in between. The CDR3 loop spans 14 amino acids. Germline V gene data show CDR1 as SNHLY and CDR2 as FYNNEI. The CDR3 here is CASSENRDQETQYF. CDR3 bases: TGTGCCAGCAGTGAGAACAGAGACCAAGAGACCCAGTACTTC.